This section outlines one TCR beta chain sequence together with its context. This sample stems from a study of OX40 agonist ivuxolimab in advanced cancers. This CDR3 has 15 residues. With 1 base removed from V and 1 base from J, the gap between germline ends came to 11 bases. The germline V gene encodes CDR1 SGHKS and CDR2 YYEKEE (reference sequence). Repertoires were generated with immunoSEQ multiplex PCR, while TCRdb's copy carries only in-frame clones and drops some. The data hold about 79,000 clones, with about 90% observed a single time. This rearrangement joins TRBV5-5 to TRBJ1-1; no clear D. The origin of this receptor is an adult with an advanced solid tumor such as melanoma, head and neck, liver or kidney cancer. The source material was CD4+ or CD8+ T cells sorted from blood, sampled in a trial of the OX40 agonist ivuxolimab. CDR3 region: CASSLQYVQNTEAFF. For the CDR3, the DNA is TGTGCCAGCAGCTTGCAGTATGTGCAGAACACTGAAGCTTTCTTT.